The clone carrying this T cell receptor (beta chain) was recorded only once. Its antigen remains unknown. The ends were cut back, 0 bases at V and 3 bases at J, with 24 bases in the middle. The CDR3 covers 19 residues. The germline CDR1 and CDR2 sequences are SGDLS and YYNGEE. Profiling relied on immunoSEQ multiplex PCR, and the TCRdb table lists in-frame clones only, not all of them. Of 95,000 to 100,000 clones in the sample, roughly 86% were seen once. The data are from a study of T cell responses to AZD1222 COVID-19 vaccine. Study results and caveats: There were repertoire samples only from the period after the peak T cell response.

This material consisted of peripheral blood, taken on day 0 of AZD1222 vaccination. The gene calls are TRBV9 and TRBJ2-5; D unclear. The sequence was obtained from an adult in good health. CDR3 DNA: TGTGCCAGCAGCGTAGCTACTGGAGTGGGTTCGGCCTCTAAAGAGACCCAGTACTTC. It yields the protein CASSVATGVGSASKETQYF.